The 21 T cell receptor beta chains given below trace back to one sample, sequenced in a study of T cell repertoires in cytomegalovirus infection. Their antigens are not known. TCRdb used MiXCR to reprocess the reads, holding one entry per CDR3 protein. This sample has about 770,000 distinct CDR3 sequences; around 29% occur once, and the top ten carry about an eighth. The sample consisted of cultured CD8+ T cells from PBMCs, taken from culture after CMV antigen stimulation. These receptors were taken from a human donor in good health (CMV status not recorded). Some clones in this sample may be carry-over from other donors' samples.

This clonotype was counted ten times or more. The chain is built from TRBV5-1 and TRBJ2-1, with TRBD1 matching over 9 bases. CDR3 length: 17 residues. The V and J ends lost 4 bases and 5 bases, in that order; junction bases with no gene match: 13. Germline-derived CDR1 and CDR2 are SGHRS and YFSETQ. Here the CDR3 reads CASSIQRGQGFHNEQFF. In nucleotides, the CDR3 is TGCGCCAGCAGCATACAACGCGGACAGGGGTTCCACAATGAGCAGTTCTTC. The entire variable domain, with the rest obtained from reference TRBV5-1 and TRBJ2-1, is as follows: KAGVTQTPRYLIKTRGQQVTLSCSPISGHRSVSWYQQTPGQGLQFLFEYFSETQRNKGNFPGRFSGRQFSNSRSEMNVSTLELGDSALYLCASSIQRGQGFHNEQFFGPGTRLTVL.

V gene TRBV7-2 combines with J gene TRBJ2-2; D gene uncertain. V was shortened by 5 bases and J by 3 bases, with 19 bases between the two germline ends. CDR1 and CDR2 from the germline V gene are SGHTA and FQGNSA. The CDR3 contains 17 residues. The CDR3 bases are TGTGCCAGCAGCCTGGATCTCCAGCGAAGTCACACCGGGGAGCTGTTTTTT. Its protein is CASSLDLQRSHTGELFF.

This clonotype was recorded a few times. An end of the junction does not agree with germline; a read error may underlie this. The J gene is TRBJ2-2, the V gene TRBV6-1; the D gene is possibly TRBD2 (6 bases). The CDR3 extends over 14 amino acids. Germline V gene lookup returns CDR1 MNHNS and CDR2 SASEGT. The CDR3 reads CASSAGLNIGELFF. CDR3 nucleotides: TGTGCCAGCAGTGCGGGACTCAACATCGGGGAGCTGTTTTTT.

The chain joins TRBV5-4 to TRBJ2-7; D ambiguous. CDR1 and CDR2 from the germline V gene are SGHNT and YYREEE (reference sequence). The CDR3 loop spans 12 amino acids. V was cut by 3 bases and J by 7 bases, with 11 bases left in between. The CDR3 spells CASSSYSLEQYF. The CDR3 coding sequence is TGTGCCAGCAGCTCCTACAGTTTAGAGCAGTACTTC.

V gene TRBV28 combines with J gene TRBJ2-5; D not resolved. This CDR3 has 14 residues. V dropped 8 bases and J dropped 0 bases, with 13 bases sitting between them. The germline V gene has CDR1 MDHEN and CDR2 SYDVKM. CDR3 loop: CASEKGSDQETQYF. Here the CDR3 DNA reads TGTGCCAGCGAAAAAGGGTCGGACCAAGAGACCCAGTACTTC.

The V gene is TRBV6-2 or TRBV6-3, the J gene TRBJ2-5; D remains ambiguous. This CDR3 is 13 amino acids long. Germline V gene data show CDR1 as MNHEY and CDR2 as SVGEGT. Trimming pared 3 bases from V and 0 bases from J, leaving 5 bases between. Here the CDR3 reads CASSYEYQETQYF. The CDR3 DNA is TGTGCCAGCAGTTATGAGTACCAAGAGACCCAGTACTTC.

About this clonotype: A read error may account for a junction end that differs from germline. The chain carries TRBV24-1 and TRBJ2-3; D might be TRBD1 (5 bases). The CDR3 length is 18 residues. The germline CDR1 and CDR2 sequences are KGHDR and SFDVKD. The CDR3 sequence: CAASDWSPEDSYTDTQYF. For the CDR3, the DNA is TGTGCCGCCAGTGATTGGAGTCCGGAAGACAGTTACACAGATACGCAGTATTTT.

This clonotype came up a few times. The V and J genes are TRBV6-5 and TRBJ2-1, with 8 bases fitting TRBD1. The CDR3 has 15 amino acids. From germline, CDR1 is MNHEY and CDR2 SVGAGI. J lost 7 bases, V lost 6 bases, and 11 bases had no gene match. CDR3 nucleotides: TGTGCCAGCAGCACCATCCGGGACAGGATTAATGAGCAGTTCTTC. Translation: CASSTIRDRINEQFF.

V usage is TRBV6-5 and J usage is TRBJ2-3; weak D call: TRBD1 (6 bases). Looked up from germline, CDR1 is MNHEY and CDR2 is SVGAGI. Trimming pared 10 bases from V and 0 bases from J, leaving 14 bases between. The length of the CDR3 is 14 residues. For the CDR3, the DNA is TGTGCCACCCGAACAGGGTACAGCACAGATACGCAGTATTTT. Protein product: CATRTGYSTDTQYF.

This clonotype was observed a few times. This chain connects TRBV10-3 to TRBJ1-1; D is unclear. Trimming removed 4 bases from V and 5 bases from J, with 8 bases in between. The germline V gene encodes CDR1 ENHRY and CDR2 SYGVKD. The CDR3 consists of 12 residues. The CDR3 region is CAISARVTEAFF. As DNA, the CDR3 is TGTGCCATCAGTGCGAGGGTAACTGAAGCTTTCTTT.

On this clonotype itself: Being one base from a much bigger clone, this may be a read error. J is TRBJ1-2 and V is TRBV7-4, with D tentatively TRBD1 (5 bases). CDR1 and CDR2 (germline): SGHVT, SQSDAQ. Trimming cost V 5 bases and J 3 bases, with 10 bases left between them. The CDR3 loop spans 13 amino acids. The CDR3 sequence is CASSVDSYYGYTF. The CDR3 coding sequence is TGTGCCAGCAGCGTAGACAGCTACTATGGCTACACCTTC.

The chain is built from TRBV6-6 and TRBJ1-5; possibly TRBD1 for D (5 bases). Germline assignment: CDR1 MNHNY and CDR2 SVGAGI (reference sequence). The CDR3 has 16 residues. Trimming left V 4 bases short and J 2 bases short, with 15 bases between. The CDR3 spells CASSFSRRDRNQPQHF. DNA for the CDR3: TGTGCCAGCAGTTTCTCACGCCGGGACCGCAATCAGCCCCAGCATTTT.

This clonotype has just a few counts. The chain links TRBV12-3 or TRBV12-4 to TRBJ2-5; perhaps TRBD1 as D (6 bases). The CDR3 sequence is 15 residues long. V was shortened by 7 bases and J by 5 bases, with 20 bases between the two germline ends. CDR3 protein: CASTTLGAAEETQYF. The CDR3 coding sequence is TGTGCCAGCACTACCCTGGGGGCTGCGGAGGAGACCCAGTACTTC.

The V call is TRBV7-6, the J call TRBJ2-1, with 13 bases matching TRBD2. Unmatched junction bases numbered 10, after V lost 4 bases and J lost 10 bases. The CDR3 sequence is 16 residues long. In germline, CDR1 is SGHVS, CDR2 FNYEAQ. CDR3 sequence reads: CASSWGLAGPMGEQFF. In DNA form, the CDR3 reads TGTGCCAGCAGCTGGGGACTAGCGGGGCCCATGGGGGAGCAGTTCTTC.

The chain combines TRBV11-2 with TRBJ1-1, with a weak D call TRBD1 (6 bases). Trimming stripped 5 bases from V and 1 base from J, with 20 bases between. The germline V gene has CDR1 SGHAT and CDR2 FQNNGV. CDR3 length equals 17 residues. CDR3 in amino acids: CASSVWGRRDWNTEAFF. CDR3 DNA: TGTGCCAGCAGCGTATGGGGGCGCCGTGATTGGAACACTGAAGCTTTCTTT.

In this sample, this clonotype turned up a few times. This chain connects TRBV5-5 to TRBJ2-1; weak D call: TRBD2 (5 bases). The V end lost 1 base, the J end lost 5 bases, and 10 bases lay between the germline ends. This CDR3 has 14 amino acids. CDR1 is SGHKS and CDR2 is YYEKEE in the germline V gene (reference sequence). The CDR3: CASSLWGVNNEQFF. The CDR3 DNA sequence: TGTGCCAGCAGCTTGTGGGGAGTAAACAATGAGCAGTTCTTC.

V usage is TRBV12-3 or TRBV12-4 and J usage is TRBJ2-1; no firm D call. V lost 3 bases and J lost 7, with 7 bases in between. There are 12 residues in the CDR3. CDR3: CASSFGFNEQFF. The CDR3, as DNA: TGTGCCAGCAGTTTCGGGTTTAATGAGCAGTTCTTC.

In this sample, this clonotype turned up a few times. The CDR3 loop is CATTDTSEQYV. For the CDR3, the DNA is TGTGCCACCACTGACACGTCCGAGCAGTACGTC. This chain connects TRBV10-3 to TRBJ2-7; D is unresolved. The CDR3 contains 11 residues. Deletions cut 10 bases from V and 6 bases from J, with 13 bases between. Germline CDR1 ENHRY, CDR2 SYGVKD.

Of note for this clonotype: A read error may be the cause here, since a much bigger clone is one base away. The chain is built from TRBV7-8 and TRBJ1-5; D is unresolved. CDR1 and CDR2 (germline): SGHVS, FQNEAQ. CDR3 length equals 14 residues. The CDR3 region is CASGTNIGNQSQHF. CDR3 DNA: TGTGCCAGCGGAACCAACATCGGCAATCAGTCCCAGCATTTT.

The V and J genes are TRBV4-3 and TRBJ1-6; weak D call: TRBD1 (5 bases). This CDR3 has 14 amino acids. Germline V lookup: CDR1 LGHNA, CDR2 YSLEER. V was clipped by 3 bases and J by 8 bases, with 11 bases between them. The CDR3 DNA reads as TGCGCCAGCAGCCAGGGCAGGGAGCATTCACCCCTCCACTTT. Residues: CASSQGREHSPLHF.

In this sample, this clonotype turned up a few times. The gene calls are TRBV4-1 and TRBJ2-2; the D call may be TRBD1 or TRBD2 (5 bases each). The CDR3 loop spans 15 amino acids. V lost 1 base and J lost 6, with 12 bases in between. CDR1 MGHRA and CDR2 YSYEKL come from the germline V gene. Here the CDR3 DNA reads TGCGCCAGCAGCCAAGCTGCAGGGCGGGCCGGGGAGCTGTTTTTT. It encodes CASSQAAGRAGELFF.